The clone carrying this T cell receptor (beta chain) was counted once. What it binds is not known. The data were taken from a study of cytomegalovirus exposure and HLA in healthy donors. The CDR3 extends over 13 amino acids. The germline V and J ends were trimmed by 2 bases and 0 bases, with 6 bases remaining between them. Germline CDR1 is SGHNT and CDR2 is YYREEE (reference sequence). Donors likely had unrecorded immune exposures despite being nominally healthy when sampled. Study-level findings and limits: Trimming of TCR beta V- and J-genes showed a link, identified in a later analysis, to a missense DCLRE1C variant.

Primers for the PCR totalled 60 Vbeta and 13 Jbeta. In the original processing: Later work found around 85 million unique TCR beta chains, with about 10 million shared. Using immunoSEQ multiplex PCR, the repertoire was profiled, and TCRdb retains in-frame clones only, with some absent. V, J and clone size derive from that table, while D and trimming were established from the DNA sequence. There are 150,000 to 200,000 clones in the sample; around four fifths occur only once, and approximately 2.1% lies in the top ten. Sequenced input: PBMCs. This clonotype originated in a woman aged 25 to 39 in good health and CMV-seronegative. The rearrangement links TRBV5-4 to TRBJ2-7, with D tentatively TRBD1 (6 bases). For the CDR3, the DNA is TGTGCCAGCAGCTTACAGGGCTCCTACGAGCAGTACTTC. It translates to CASSLQGSYEQYF.